The 26 T cell receptor beta chains presented below share a single source sample, sequenced in a study of immune evolution from preneoplasia to lung adenocarcinoma. Clones were read by immunoSEQ multiplex PCR, and TCRdb kept only the in-frame ones, dropping some. The table lists about 7,900 clones, approximately 80% of them singletons. Sequencing used FFPE minimally invasive lung adenocarcinoma tissue. The origin of the receptors is a person aged 70 to 85 with lung adenocarcinoma.

The chain combines TRBV30 with TRBJ1-5, with D perhaps TRBD1 (6 bases). The V gene lost 5 bases and the J gene lost 3 bases, with 14 bases spanning the gap. The CDR3 length is 14 residues. The V gene's germline CDR1 is GTSNPN and CDR2 SVGIG (reference sequence). The CDR3 bases are TGTGCCTGGCCCCCGGACAGCCACAATCAGCCCCAGCATTTT. Translating gives CAWPPDSHNQPQHF.

This sequence joins TRBV7-2 and TRBJ1-2, with 7 bases lining up with TRBD1. Unmatched junction bases numbered 12, after V lost 3 bases and J lost 8 bases. The CDR3 contains 15 residues. From germline, CDR1 is SGHTA and CDR2 FQGNSA. Here the CDR3 DNA reads TGTGCCAGCAGCTTCTCTCCGACAGGGCGAGGGGGCTACACCTTC. This codes for CASSFSPTGRGGYTF.

This chain connects TRBV7-8 to TRBJ2-7; the D is unclear. This CDR3 contains 11 residues. Germline CDR1 and CDR2: SGHVS and FQNEAQ. Trimming removed 1 base at V and 6 bases at J, with 4 bases between. CDR3 sequence: CASSLDSEQYF. DNA for the CDR3: TGTGCCAGCAGCTTAGACTCCGAGCAGTACTTC.

This clone was detected only once. The V call is TRBV5-6, the J call TRBJ1-2; no clear D. Germline V gives CDR1 SGHDT, CDR2 YYEEEE. The V end was cut by 0 bases, the J end by 1 base, with 10 bases between. The CDR3 extends over 15 amino acids. The CDR3 sequence is CASSLVVTLNYGYTF. The CDR3 DNA is TGTGCCAGCAGCTTGGTTGTCACCCTTAACTATGGCTACACCTTC.

The chain is built from TRBV18 and TRBJ1-1; D is perhaps TRBD1 (5 bases). The CDR3 covers 13 residues. Germline V gives CDR1 KGHSH, CDR2 LQKENI. The V end was cut by 5 bases, the J end by 11 bases, with 18 bases between. The CDR3 sequence is CASSADSGQAAFF. The CDR3 DNA reads TGTGCCAGCTCAGCCGACAGTGGGCAGGCGGCTTTCTTT.

Comments on this clone: A clone one base away is much larger, so this may be a read error. The chain couples TRBV9 to TRBJ1-4; 7 nucleotides agree with TRBD1. This CDR3 spans 15 amino acids. V lost 0 bases, J lost 9 bases, and 8 bases stayed unmatched. Germline V CDR1 and CDR2: SGDLS, YYNGEE. The CDR3 reads CASSVEVQGTKKLFF. In DNA form, the CDR3 reads TGTGCCAGCAGCGTAGAGGTACAGGGGACTAAAAAACTGTTTTTT.

As for this clone: The same CDR3 is also encoded by other DNA sequences in this sample. The chain employs TRBV11-3 and TRBJ2-1, with 9 bases aligning to TRBD2. This CDR3 has 15 residues. Trimming cost V 2 bases and J 5 bases; bases outside gene matches: 4. Germline CDR1 reads SGHNT; CDR2 reads YENEEA. The CDR3 reads CASSLLAGVNNEQFF. The DNA for the CDR3 is TGTGCCAGCAGCTTATTAGCGGGAGTGAACAATGAGCAGTTCTTC.

The chain recombines TRBV6-1 with TRBJ1-1; weak D call: TRBD1 (5 bases). The V end lost 6 bases, the J end lost 0 bases, and 11 bases lay between the germline ends. CDR1 and CDR2 (germline): MNHNS, SASEGT. The CDR3 spans 14 residues. CDR3 sequence: CASSTGTVNTEAFF. In DNA, the CDR3 is TGTGCCAGCAGCACCGGGACGGTGAACACTGAAGCTTTCTTT.

This chain uses TRBV19 with TRBJ1-5; 8 nucleotides align to TRBD1. The CDR3 is 14 amino acids. From germline, CDR1 is LNHDA and CDR2 SQIVND (reference sequence). J gave up 6 bases and V 7 bases, and 8 bases lay outside the gene matches. The CDR3 region is CASTKQGAGQPQHF. CDR3 nucleotides: TGTGCCAGTACTAAGCAGGGGGCTGGTCAGCCCCAGCATTTT. The full variable domain, completed using reference TRBV19 and TRBJ1-5, is DGGITQSPKYLFRKEGQNVTLSCEQNLNHDAMYWYRQDPGQGLRLIYYSQIVNDFQKGDIAEGYSVSREKKESFPLTVTSAQKNPTAFYLCASTKQGAGQPQHFGDGTRLSIL.

The CDR3 DNA reads TGTGCCAGCAGTTTAGGGGCTAGCAATCAGCCCCAGCATTTT. Protein: CASSLGASNQPQHF. This chain joins TRBV27 and TRBJ1-5; D is perhaps TRBD1 (5 bases). Germline CDR1 and CDR2: MNHEY and SMNVEV (reference sequence). The CDR3 is 14 amino acids. The V and J ends lost 2 bases and 0 bases respectively, with 5 bases between them.

In its sample, this clone ranks as medium-sized. The V and J genes are TRBV18 and TRBJ1-2, with D unresolved. Per germline, CDR1 KGHSH and CDR2 LQKENI. CDR3 length: 13 amino acids. Trimming stripped 3 bases from V and 1 base from J, with 6 bases between. The CDR3, as DNA: TGTGCCAGCTCACCCCAGGATAACTATGGCTACACCTTC. Translating gives CASSPQDNYGYTF.

The chain is built from TRBV2 and TRBJ2-7; no reliable D call. This CDR3 is 12 amino acids long. Deletions cut 7 bases from V and 0 bases from J, with 7 bases between. Germline lookup yields CDR1 SNHLY and CDR2 FYNNEI. CDR3 sequence: CASKGVSYEQYF. CDR3 in DNA: TGTGCCAGCAAAGGAGTCTCCTACGAGCAGTACTTC.

In DNA, the CDR3 is TGCAGCGTTGGTCCAGGGGGCCACGAGCAGTACTTC. This gives the protein CSVGPGGHEQYF. This chain uses TRBV29-1 with TRBJ2-7; the match to TRBD1 covers 8 bases. The CDR3 contains 12 residues. CDR1 SQVTM and CDR2 ANQGSEA come from the germline V gene. V shed 4 bases and J 5 bases; nucleotides not matched to a gene: 4.

This clone has just a few counts. This chain connects TRBV5-1 to TRBJ1-2; no clear D. V was cut by 0 bases and J by 4 bases, with 10 bases left in between. In germline, CDR1 is SGHRS, CDR2 YFSETQ. This CDR3 comprises 14 residues. The CDR3 DNA sequence: TGCGCCAGCAGCTTGGAATGGGATAGCTATGGCTACACCTTC. Translation gives CASSLEWDSYGYTF.

Notes on this clone: The junction shows a germline mismatch at one end, possibly a read error. Other DNA sequences in this specimen translate into the identical CDR3. The chain combines TRBV29-1 with TRBJ2-7, with TRBD2 as a possible D gene (5 bases). Germline V gene data show CDR1 as SQVTM and CDR2 as ANQGSEA. The CDR3 is 12 amino acids. The DNA of the CDR3 is TGTAGCGTTAATGAGGGTACCAACGAGCAGTACTTC. Protein: CSVNEGTNEQYF.

The V call is TRBV6-5, the J call TRBJ2-1, with D maybe TRBD1 (6 bases). Trimming cost V 0 bases and J 8 bases, with 14 bases left between them. Germline V gene sequence: CDR1 MNHEY, CDR2 SVGAGI. The CDR3 extends over 15 amino acids. The CDR3 spells CASSYSRHQGHEQFF. CDR3 nucleotide sequence: TGTGCCAGCAGTTACTCGAGGCACCAGGGGCATGAGCAGTTCTTC.

The V call is TRBV20-1, the J call TRBJ2-2; D ambiguous. In germline, CDR1 is DFQATT, CDR2 SNEGSKA (reference sequence). This CDR3 has 11 amino acids. The V gene lost 6 bases and the J gene lost 8 bases, with 10 bases spanning the gap. CDR3 region: CSARRLGELFF. In DNA form, the CDR3 reads TGCAGTGCCAGAAGGTTAGGGGAGCTGTTTTTT.

The chain couples TRBV19 to TRBJ1-3; a possible D gene is TRBD1 (6 bases). Per germline, CDR1 LNHDA and CDR2 SQIVND (reference sequence). CDR3 length equals 16 residues. V was pared by 4 bases and J by 1 base, with 14 bases between. DNA of the CDR3: TGTGCCAGTAGTACCGAAGGGGGGCATTCTGGAAACACCATATATTTT. Translated: CASSTEGGHSGNTIYF.

This clone has just one count. This chain links TRBV6-5 with TRBJ2-5; D is unresolved. V gave up 8 bases and J gave up 3 bases, with 16 bases separating them. Looked up from germline, CDR1 is MNHEY and CDR2 is SVGAGI. This CDR3 is built from 14 residues. The CDR3 spells CASSSPRTEETQYF. Written as DNA, the CDR3 is TGTGCCAGCTCCTCCCCCAGGACGGAAGAGACCCAGTACTTC.

The gene calls are TRBV2 and TRBJ1-2; D gene unclear. The V end lost 4 bases, the J end lost 0 bases, and 9 bases lay between the germline ends. CDR3 length: 14 residues. In germline, CDR1 is SNHLY, CDR2 FYNNEI. The CDR3 region is CASSARGANYGYTF. The CDR3, as DNA: TGTGCCAGCAGTGCCCGAGGCGCTAACTATGGCTACACCTTC.

J is TRBJ1-1 and V is TRBV5-1; 12 bases are a match to TRBD1. The CDR3 is made up of 16 amino acids. J lost 3 bases, V lost 3 bases, and 6 bases had no gene match. The germline CDR1 and CDR2 sequences are SGHRS and YFSETQ. The DNA of the CDR3 is TGCGCCAGCAGCTATCGGGGACAGGGGGCGGACACTGAAGCTTTCTTT. This encodes CASSYRGQGADTEAFF.

This chain joins TRBV5-1 and TRBJ1-2; D might be TRBD1 (5 bases). CDR3 length: 15 amino acids. V lost 0 bases to trimming and J lost 6 bases, with 15 bases between them. In germline, CDR1 is SGHRS, CDR2 YFSETQ. CDR3 amino acids: CASSLVQGPINGYTF. CDR3 nucleotide sequence: TGCGCCAGCAGCTTGGTGCAGGGCCCAATCAATGGCTACACCTTC.

The chain has TRBV30 and TRBJ2-3; 8 positions agree with TRBD2. CDR1 GTSNPN and CDR2 SVGIG come from the germline V gene (reference sequence). Trimming removed 6 bases from V and 7 bases from J; junction bases left unmatched: 9. The CDR3 is made up of 13 amino acids. Here the CDR3 reads CACRAGASHTQYF. The CDR3 DNA sequence: TGTGCCTGTCGAGCGGGAGCTTCGCATACGCAGTATTTT.

The chain is built from TRBV6-5 and TRBJ1-1, with D possibly TRBD1 on 6 matching bases. The V gene lost 0 bases and the J gene lost 5 bases, with 13 bases spanning the gap. Germline values: CDR1 MNHEY, CDR2 SVGAGI. CDR3 length equals 15 residues. The CDR3 DNA reads as TGTGCCAGCAGTTACTCGATCCAGGGGTTGACTGAAGCTTTCTTT. Its protein is CASSYSIQGLTEAFF.

V usage is TRBV28 and J usage is TRBJ1-1; D gene uncertain. V was clipped by 6 bases and J by 4 bases, with 6 bases between them. Germline V gives CDR1 MDHEN, CDR2 SYDVKM. This CDR3 region has 11 residues. CDR3 residues: CASSPITEAFF. DNA of the CDR3: TGTGCCAGCAGCCCAATCACTGAAGCTTTCTTT. Supplemented by reference TRBV28 and TRBJ1-1, the full variable domain reads DVKVTQSSRYLVKRTGEKVFLECVQDMDHENMFWYRQDPGLGLRLIYFSYDVKMKEKGDIPEGYSVSREKKERFSLILESASTNQTSMYLCASSPITEAFFGQGTRLTVV.

V and J are TRBV5-1 and TRBJ2-5; the D gene is possibly TRBD2 (6 bases). Germline assignment: CDR1 SGHRS and CDR2 YFSETQ. This CDR3 has 14 residues. V was trimmed by 0 bases and J by 2 bases, leaving 8 bases between them. The CDR3: CASSLGTKQETQYF. The CDR3 nucleotides are TGCGCCAGCAGCTTGGGGACTAAACAAGAGACCCAGTACTTC.